This T cell receptor (beta chain) stems from a study of identical twins. The sample holds a few counts of this clonotype. The target antigen is unknown. The CDR3 has 14 amino acids. The germline V gene encodes CDR1 SGHTA and CDR2 FQGNSA. V was clipped by 2 bases and J by 7 bases; unmatched bases: 7. Points from the study as a whole: There is a chance that invariant MAIT and iNKT cells partially muddied zero-insertion analyses.

Each donor was a healthy Caucasian. TCRdb used MiXCR to reprocess the 5' RACE reads, holding one entry per CDR3 protein. The sample has over 200,000 distinct CDR3 sequences, approximately 9% seen once; the top ten hold just over 5%. The material sequenced was memory (CD45RO+) T cells sorted from blood. The TCR sequence derives from a young woman in good health. The V and J genes are TRBV7-2 and TRBJ1-2; TRBD1 matches 7 bases. The CDR3 sequence is CASSLRQGVVGYTF. The CDR3 nucleotides are TGTGCCAGCAGCTTACGCCAGGGGGTAGTTGGCTACACCTTC.